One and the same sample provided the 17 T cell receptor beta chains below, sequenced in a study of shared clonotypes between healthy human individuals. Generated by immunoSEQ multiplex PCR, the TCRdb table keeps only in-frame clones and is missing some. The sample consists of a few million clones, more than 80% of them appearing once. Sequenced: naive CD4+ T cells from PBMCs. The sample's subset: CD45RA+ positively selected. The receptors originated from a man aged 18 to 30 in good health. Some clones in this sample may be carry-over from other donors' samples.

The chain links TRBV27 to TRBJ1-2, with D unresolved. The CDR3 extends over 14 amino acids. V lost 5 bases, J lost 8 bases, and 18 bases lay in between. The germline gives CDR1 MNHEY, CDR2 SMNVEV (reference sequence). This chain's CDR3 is CASSPYVGVSGYTF. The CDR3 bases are TGTGCCAGCAGTCCCTACGTCGGGGTTTCGGGCTACACCTTC.

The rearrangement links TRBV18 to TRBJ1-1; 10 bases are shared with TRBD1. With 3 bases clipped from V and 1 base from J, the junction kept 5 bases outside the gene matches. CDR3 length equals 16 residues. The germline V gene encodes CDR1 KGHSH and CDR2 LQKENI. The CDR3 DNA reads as TGTGCCAGCTCACCTCCTAGACAGGGGGCGAACACTGAAGCTTTCTTT. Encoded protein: CASSPPRQGANTEAFF.

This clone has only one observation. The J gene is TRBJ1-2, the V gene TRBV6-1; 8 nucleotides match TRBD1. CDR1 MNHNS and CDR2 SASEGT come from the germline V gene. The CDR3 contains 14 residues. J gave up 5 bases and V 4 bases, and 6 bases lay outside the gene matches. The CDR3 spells CASSVRQGSYGYTF. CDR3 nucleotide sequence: TGTGCCAGCAGTGTCAGACAGGGGAGTTATGGCTACACCTTC.

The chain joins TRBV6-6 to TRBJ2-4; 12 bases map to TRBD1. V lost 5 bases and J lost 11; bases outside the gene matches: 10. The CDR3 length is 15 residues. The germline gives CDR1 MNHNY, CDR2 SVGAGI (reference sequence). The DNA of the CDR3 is TGTGCCAGCAGTCCCCCCGGGACAGGGGGCCGTGTTCAGTACTTC. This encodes CASSPPGTGGRVQYF.

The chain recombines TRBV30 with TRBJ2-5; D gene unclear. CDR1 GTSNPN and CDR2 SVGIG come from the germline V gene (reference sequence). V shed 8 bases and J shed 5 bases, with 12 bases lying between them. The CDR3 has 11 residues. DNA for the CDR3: TGTGCCGCGGCGGCACGGGAGACCCAGTACTTC. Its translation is CAAAARETQYF.

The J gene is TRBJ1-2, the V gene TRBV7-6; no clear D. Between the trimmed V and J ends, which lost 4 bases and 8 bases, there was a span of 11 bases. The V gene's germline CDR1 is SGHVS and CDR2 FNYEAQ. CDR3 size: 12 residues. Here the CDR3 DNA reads TGTGCCAGCAGCTCTTACACGGGCGGCTACACCTTC. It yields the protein CASSSYTGGYTF.

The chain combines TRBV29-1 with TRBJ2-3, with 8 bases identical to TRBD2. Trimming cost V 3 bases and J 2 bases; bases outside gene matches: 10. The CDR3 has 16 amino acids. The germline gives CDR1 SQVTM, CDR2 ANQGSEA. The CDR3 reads CSVEGSTSGNTDTQYF. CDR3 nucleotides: TGCAGCGTTGAGGGATCCACTAGCGGCAACACAGATACGCAGTATTTT.

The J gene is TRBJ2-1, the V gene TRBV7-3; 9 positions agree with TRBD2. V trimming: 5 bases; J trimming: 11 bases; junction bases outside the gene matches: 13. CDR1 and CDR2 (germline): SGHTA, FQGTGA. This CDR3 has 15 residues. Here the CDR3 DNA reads TGTGCCAGCAGCCAAGGGCCTAGCGGGGCTAATAAGCAGTTCTTC. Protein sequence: CASSQGPSGANKQFF.

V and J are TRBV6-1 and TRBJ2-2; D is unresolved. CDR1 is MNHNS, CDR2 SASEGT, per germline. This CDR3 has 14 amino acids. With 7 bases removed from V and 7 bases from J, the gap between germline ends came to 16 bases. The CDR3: CASTSLIKGGELFF. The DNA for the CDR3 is TGTGCCAGCACCTCCCTAATTAAGGGCGGGGAGCTGTTTTTT.

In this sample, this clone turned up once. CDR3 region: CASSYNTGTANTEAFF. The DNA for the CDR3 is TGCGCCAGCAGCTACAACACCGGGACAGCCAACACTGAAGCTTTCTTT. This chain joins TRBV5-1 and TRBJ1-1, with TRBD1 matching 7 bases. The V gene end was trimmed by 3 bases and the J gene end by 2 bases; junction bases not matched to a gene: 10. The CDR3 extends over 16 amino acids. Looked up from germline, CDR1 is SGHRS and CDR2 is YFSETQ.

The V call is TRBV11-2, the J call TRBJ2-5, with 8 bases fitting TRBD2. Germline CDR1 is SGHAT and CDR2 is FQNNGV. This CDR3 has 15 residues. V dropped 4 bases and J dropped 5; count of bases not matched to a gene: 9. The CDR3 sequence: CASSYAGGAGETQYF. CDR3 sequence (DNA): TGTGCCAGCAGCTACGCCGGGGGGGCCGGGGAGACCCAGTACTTC.

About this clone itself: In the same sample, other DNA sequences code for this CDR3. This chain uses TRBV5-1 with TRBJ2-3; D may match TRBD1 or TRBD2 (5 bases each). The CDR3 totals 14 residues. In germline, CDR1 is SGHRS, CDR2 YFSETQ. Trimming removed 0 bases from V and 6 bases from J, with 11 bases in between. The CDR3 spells CASSLGTGGDTQYF. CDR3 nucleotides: TGCGCCAGCAGCTTGGGAACAGGCGGGGATACGCAGTATTTT.

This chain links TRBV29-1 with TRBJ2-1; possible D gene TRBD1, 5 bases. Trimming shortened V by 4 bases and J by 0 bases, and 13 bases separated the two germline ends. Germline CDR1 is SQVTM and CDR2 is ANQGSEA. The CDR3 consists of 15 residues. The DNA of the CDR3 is TGCAGCGTTGGGCAGGGTTCCAGCTCCTACAATGAGCAGTTCTTC. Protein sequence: CSVGQGSSSYNEQFF.

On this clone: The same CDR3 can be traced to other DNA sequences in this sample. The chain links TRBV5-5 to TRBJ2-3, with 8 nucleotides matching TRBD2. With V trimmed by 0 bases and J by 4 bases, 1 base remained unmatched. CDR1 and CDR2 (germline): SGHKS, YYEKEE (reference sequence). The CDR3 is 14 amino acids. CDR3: CASSLAGGPDTQYF. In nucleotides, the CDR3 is TGTGCCAGCAGCTTGGCGGGAGGGCCAGATACGCAGTATTTT.

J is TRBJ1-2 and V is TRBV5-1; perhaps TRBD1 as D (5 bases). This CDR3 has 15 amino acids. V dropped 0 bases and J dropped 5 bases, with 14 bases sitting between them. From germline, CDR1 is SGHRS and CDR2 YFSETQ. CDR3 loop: CASSLGQGGNYGYTF. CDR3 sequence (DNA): TGCGCCAGCAGCTTGGGGCAGGGTGGTAATTATGGCTACACCTTC.

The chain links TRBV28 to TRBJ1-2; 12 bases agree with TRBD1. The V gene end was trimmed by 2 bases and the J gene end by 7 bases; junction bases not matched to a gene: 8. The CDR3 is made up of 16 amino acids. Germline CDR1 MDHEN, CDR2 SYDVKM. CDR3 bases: TGTGCCAGCAGTTTAAACCCGGGACAGGGGGCGAGTGGCTACACCTTC. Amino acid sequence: CASSLNPGQGASGYTF.

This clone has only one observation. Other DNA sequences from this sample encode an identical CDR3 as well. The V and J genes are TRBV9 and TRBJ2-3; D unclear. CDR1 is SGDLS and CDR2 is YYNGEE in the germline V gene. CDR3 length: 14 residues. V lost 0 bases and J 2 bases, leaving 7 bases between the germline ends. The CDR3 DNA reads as TGTGCCAGCAGCGTAGTAGGGAACACAGATACGCAGTATTTT. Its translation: CASSVVGNTDTQYF.